This T cell receptor (beta chain) was profiled in a study of metastatic and nonmetastatic thyroid tumors. The trim removed 3 bases at V and 3 bases at J, leaving 4 bases unmatched. CDR3 length: 15 residues. The entire patient cohort was treatment-naive prior to thyroid surgery. There are a few counts of this clone. TCRdb reprocessed the PCR reads using MiXCR. This table has tens of thousands of clones, about a third appearing once. This chain uses TRBV12-3 or TRBV12-4 with TRBJ2-3; 9 bases agree with TRBD2. The source material was tumor tissue. This TCR was recovered from a female donor with papillary thyroid cancer or a benign thyroid nodule (not recorded which). Some clones in this sample may be carry-over from other donors' samples. DNA for the CDR3: TGTGCCAGCAGTTTTAGCGGGAGAAGAACAGATACGCAGTATTTT. It specifies CASSFSGRRTDTQYF.